The 19 T cell receptor beta chains below were found in one sample sequenced in a study of cytomegalovirus exposure and HLA in healthy donors. Primers for the PCR totalled 60 Vbeta and 13 Jbeta. Here immunoSEQ multiplex PCR was the method, and the copy in TCRdb shows in-frame clones only, minus some. This table holds over 85,000 clones, around 60% found once. Material for sequencing was PBMCs. The receptor source for this set is a human donor in good health.

This clone was recorded only once. The chain uses TRBV7-9 and TRBJ2-2; tentatively, D is TRBD1 (5 bases). The germline V and J ends were trimmed by 6 bases and 0 bases, with 17 bases remaining between them. The germline V gene encodes CDR1 SEHNR and CDR2 FQNEAQ (reference sequence). The CDR3 covers 17 residues. CDR3 nucleotides: TGTGCCAGCAGATACGAGGCGTGGACAACGAACACCGGGGAGCTGTTTTTT. Protein sequence: CASRYEAWTTNTGELFF.

This clone has at least ten counts. The V and J genes are TRBV7-9 and TRBJ2-1; D may be TRBD2 (6 bases). Trimming left V 8 bases short and J 4 bases short, with 15 bases between. The CDR3 extends over 14 amino acids. The germline V gene has CDR1 SEHNR and CDR2 FQNEAQ (reference sequence). CDR3 in DNA: TGTGCCAGCCTTGTAGTAGCGGAATACAATGAGCAGTTCTTC. It is translated as CASLVVAEYNEQFF. Together with reference TRBV7-9 and TRBJ2-1, the CDR3 gives the full variable domain: DTGVSQNPRHKITKRGQNVTFRCDPISEHNRLYWYRQTLGQGPEFLTYFQNEAQLEKSRLLSDRFSAERPKGSFSTLEIQRTEQGDSAMYLCASLVVAEYNEQFFGPGTRLTVL.

This clone was seen a few times. The CDR3 DNA reads TGTGCCAGTACCCGAGTAGCGGGAGTTGAGCAGTTCTTC. It codes for CASTRVAGVEQFF. The chain combines TRBV19 with TRBJ2-1, with 9 bases matching TRBD2. J was trimmed by 9 bases and V by 7 bases; bases with no gene match: 7. CDR1 and CDR2 (germline): LNHDA, SQIVND (reference sequence). This CDR3 is built from 13 residues.

The J gene is TRBJ1-2, the V gene TRBV28; possible D gene TRBD1, 6 bases. Trimming cost V 6 bases and J 2 bases, with 10 bases left between them. From germline, CDR1 is MDHEN and CDR2 SYDVKM. CDR3 length equals 13 residues. CDR3 amino acids: CASRDGTNYGYTF. Here the CDR3 DNA reads TGTGCCAGCAGGGACGGGACAAACTATGGCTACACCTTC.

This chain connects TRBV19 to TRBJ2-7; TRBD2 matches at 7 bases. There are 15 residues in the CDR3. J gave up 3 bases and V 5 bases, and 10 bases lay outside the gene matches. From germline, CDR1 is LNHDA and CDR2 SQIVND (reference sequence). CDR3 protein: CASSPTTAGYYEQYF. CDR3 DNA sequence: TGTGCCAGTAGTCCCACTACAGCGGGATACTACGAGCAGTACTTC. Full variable domain (rest looked up from reference TRBV19 and TRBJ2-7): DGGITQSPKYLFRKEGQNVTLSCEQNLNHDAMYWYRQDPGQGLRLIYYSQIVNDFQKGDIAEGYSVSREKKESFPLTVTSAQKNPTAFYLCASSPTTAGYYEQYFGPGTRLTVT.

The rearrangement links TRBV7-3 to TRBJ2-1; 9 bases agree with TRBD2. CDR1 and CDR2 (germline): SGHTA, FQGTGA. Losses at the gene ends were 5 bases for V and 6 bases for J; bases not matched to a gene: 5. This CDR3 spans 14 amino acids. The CDR3 spells CASSLTTSGNEQFF. In nucleotides, the CDR3 is TGTGCCAGCAGCCTCACGACTAGCGGCAATGAGCAGTTCTTC.

V is TRBV5-1 and J is TRBJ1-2; D remains unclear. This CDR3 spans 12 amino acids. V dropped 0 bases and J dropped 5 bases, with 5 bases sitting between them. CDR1 and CDR2 from the germline V gene are SGHRS and YFSETQ. Here the CDR3 reads CASSLAGYGYTF. The CDR3 region has the DNA TGCGCCAGCAGCTTGGCGGGGTATGGCTACACCTTC.

The gene calls are TRBV6-1 and TRBJ1-1; D remains unclear. The germline CDR1 and CDR2 sequences are MNHNS and SASEGT. V lost 0 bases to trimming and J lost 5 bases, with 16 bases between them. CDR3 length: 16 amino acids. The CDR3 sequence: CASSEAQAGSSTEAFF. The CDR3 bases are TGTGCCAGCAGTGAAGCGCAGGCCGGATCCTCGACTGAAGCTTTCTTT.

The rearrangement uses TRBV5-1 and TRBJ2-7, with TRBD2 matching over 11 bases. There are 16 residues in the CDR3. Germline trimming cut 2 bases from V and 6 bases from J; bases unmatched to any gene: 10. Germline V gene sequence: CDR1 SGHRS, CDR2 YFSETQ. The CDR3 coding sequence is TGCGCCAGCAGCTTTCCATCAACCGGGACTAGCGGCGAGCAGTACTTC. Amino acid sequence: CASSFPSTGTSGEQYF.

This chain joins TRBV29-1 and TRBJ2-1; TRBD2 matches at 11 bases. Trimming at V came to 7 bases and at J to 1 base, leaving 9 bases not matched to a gene. The CDR3 has 16 residues. CDR1 and CDR2 from the germline V gene are SQVTM and ANQGSEA. CDR3 loop: CSAVGLAGGSYNEQFF. The CDR3 nucleotides read TGCAGCGCCGTGGGTCTAGCGGGAGGTTCCTACAATGAGCAGTTCTTC.

This clone turned up a few times. The V call is TRBV28, the J call TRBJ1-1, with a possible D match to TRBD1 (6 bases). The V end lost 2 bases, the J end lost 10 bases, and 17 bases lay between the germline ends. This CDR3 has 14 amino acids. Germline V gene data show CDR1 as MDHEN and CDR2 as SYDVKM. The CDR3 here is CASSLGSRGKVAFF. In DNA, the CDR3 is TGTGCCAGCAGTTTAGGGTCAAGGGGGAAGGTAGCTTTCTTT.

This sequence joins TRBV11-2 and TRBJ2-7; 12 bases are shared with TRBD2. The germline V gene encodes CDR1 SGHAT and CDR2 FQNNGV. CDR3 size: 18 residues. The V segment lost 3 bases and the J segment 2 bases; nucleotides outside the gene matches: 11. Written as DNA, the CDR3 is TGTGCCAGCAGCTTTAGAACTAATCTAGCGGGAGGGCCCTACGAGCAGTACTTC. Translation: CASSFRTNLAGGPYEQYF. The variable domain in full, with the rest retrieved from reference TRBV11-2 and TRBJ2-7, is EAGVAQSPRYKIIEKRQSVAFWCNPISGHATLYWYQQILGQGPKLLIQFQNNGVVDDSQLPKDRFSAERLKGVDSTLKIQPAKLEDSAVYLCASSFRTNLAGGPYEQYFGPGTRLTVT.

This clone was seen only a few times. The chain combines TRBV5-8 with TRBJ2-2; 7 bases are shared with TRBD1. Germline assignment: CDR1 SGHTS and CDR2 YDEGEE. CDR3 length: 18 residues. V shed 1 base, J shed 2 bases, and the junction held 11 bases outside the gene matches. CDR3 residues: CASSLPGWQGVNTGELFF. The CDR3 DNA reads as TGTGCCAGCAGCTTGCCCGGGTGGCAGGGGGTCAACACCGGGGAGCTGTTTTTT.

This clone showed up just once. The chain uses TRBV19 and TRBJ1-2; weak D call: TRBD1 (5 bases). The V end lost 3 bases, the J end lost 3 bases, and 8 bases lay between the germline ends. CDR1 is LNHDA, CDR2 SQIVND, per germline (reference sequence). This CDR3 has 13 amino acids. The CDR3 region is CASSMTDYYGYTF. The CDR3 DNA sequence: TGTGCCAGTAGTATGACAGACTACTATGGCTACACCTTC.

This rearrangement joins TRBV2 to TRBJ2-3, with D maybe TRBD2 (6 bases). Germline lookup yields CDR1 SNHLY and CDR2 FYNNEI. The CDR3 is 12 residues long. V shed 0 bases and J shed 9 bases, with 7 bases lying between them. The CDR3 here is CASSEAGGTQYF. The CDR3 DNA is TGTGCCAGCAGTGAAGCGGGGGGAACGCAGTATTTT.

The chain uses TRBV5-1 and TRBJ2-4, with 11 positions matching TRBD1. CDR3 length equals 16 residues. The junction had 13 bases not matched to a gene; V was cut back by 6 bases and J by 8 bases. Germline lookup yields CDR1 SGHRS and CDR2 YFSETQ. CDR3 region: CASTHRTGGDPDIQYF. The CDR3 DNA sequence: TGCGCCAGCACCCACAGGACAGGGGGCGATCCGGACATTCAGTACTTC.

This clone was detected only a few times. The chain recombines TRBV2 with TRBJ2-3, with 9 bases that match TRBD1. This CDR3 contains 15 residues. The J segment lost 3 bases and the V segment lost 5 bases, leaving 6 bases of the junction unmatched. Germline V gives CDR1 SNHLY, CDR2 FYNNEI. This CDR3 is CASSRTGGGTDTQYF. CDR3 coding DNA: TGTGCCAGCAGTCGTACAGGGGGCGGGACAGATACGCAGTATTTT.

This clone was observed a few times. This chain links TRBV28 with TRBJ1-1; the D gene is possibly TRBD1 (5 bases). Trimming left V 5 bases short and J 5 bases short, with 9 bases between. The CDR3 has 12 amino acids. The germline V gene encodes CDR1 MDHEN and CDR2 SYDVKM. In DNA, the CDR3 is TGTGCCAGCAGTGAGACAGTAACTGAAGCTTTCTTT. Its protein product is CASSETVTEAFF. The full variable domain, rest sourced from reference TRBV28 and TRBJ1-1, is DVKVTQSSRYLVKRTGEKVFLECVQDMDHENMFWYRQDPGLGLRLIYFSYDVKMKEKGDIPEGYSVSREKKERFSLILESASTNQTSMYLCASSETVTEAFFGQGTRLTVV.

Comments on this clone: The same CDR3 arises from other DNA sequences in this sample as well. The rearrangement links TRBV6-5 to TRBJ2-7, with 7 positions matching TRBD2. The V and J ends lost 6 bases and 2 bases, in that order; junction bases with no gene match: 7. The CDR3 is made up of 14 amino acids. Per germline, CDR1 MNHEY and CDR2 SVGAGI. The CDR3: CASRPGTTPYEQYF. The DNA of the CDR3 is TGTGCCAGCAGACCGGGGACTACCCCCTACGAGCAGTACTTC.